Listed below are T cell receptor beta chains from one sample, sequenced in a study of blood T cell repertoires in COVID-19. This table comes from immunoSEQ multiplex PCR, and its TCRdb copy is limited to in-frame clones, with some not included. The sample shows about 53,000 clones, about three quarters of them seen only once. Material: peripheral blood. These receptors came from a man between 65 and 85 years old with active or convalescent COVID-19. Both conserved end residues are part of each CDR3. A D gene is named only where the DNA matches it firmly. Only some rows state a clone size, as once, few, many or a class for expanded clones.

>-|TRBJ2-2|TRBV6-4|-
CASRTFRGTGELFF
TGTGCCAGCAGGACTTTCAGGGGTACCGGGGAGCTGTTTTTT
>TRBD1|TRBJ2-7|TRBV30|-
CAWRGQGAGYEQYF
TGTGCCTGGAGGGGACAGGGGGCAGGGTACGAGCAGTACTTC
>TRBD2|TRBJ2-7|TRBV7-3|-
CASSLGAGDEQYF
TGTGCCAGCAGCTTAGGAGCGGGAGATGAGCAGTACTTC
>-|TRBJ1-2|TRBV6-5|few
CASSTSGGFEGYTF
-
>TRBD1|TRBJ2-6|TRBV10-1|-
CASSDAHRGFLSGANVLTF
TGCGCCAGCAGTGACGCTCACAGGGGGTTTCTGTCTGGGGCCAACGTCCTGACTTTC
>-|TRBJ1-2|TRBV7-3|-
CASSSPGESYGYTF
TGTGCCAGCAGCTCCCCGGGGGAGAGTTATGGCTACACCTTC
>-|TRBJ1-2|TRBV4-1|-
CASSQETDYGYTF
TGCGCCAGCAGCCAAGAAACAGACTATGGCTACACCTTC
>-|TRBJ1-1|TRBV7-3|few
CASSFGERGNTEAFF
TGTGCCAGCAGCTTCGGGGAGCGGGGGAACACTGAAGCTTTCTTT
>-|TRBJ1-5|TRBV2|once
CASSEERTGQRPQHF
TGTGCCAGCAGTGAAGAGCGAACAGGGCAGCGGCCCCAGCATTTT
>TRBD1|TRBJ1-1|TRBV4-2|-
CASSQDLHLTGDNTEAFF
TGTGCCAGCAGCCAAGATCTCCATCTGACAGGGGACAACACTGAAGCTTTCTTT
>TRBD1|TRBJ1-2|TRBV3-1/TRBV3-2|-
CASTTGERAYGYTF
TGTGCCAGCACAACAGGGGAGAGAGCCTATGGCTACACCTTC
>TRBD1|TRBJ2-7|TRBV4-2|-
CASSQVIGQGAVEQYF
TGTGCCAGCAGCCAAGTAATAGGACAGGGGGCTGTGGAGCAGTACTTC
>-|TRBJ2-6|TRBV10-3|-
CAISDPLGANVLTF
TGTGCCATCAGTGACCCCTTGGGGGCCAACGTCCTGACTTTC
>-|TRBJ2-2|TRBV12-2|-
CASRFVTRELFF
TGTGCAAGTCGCTTCGTTACTAGGGAGCTGTTTTTT
>-|TRBJ1-6|TRBV28|-
CASSPGHDIIRASPLHF
TGTGCCAGCAGTCCGGGACACGATATAATTAGGGCCTCGCCCCTCCACTTT